The T cell receptor (beta chain) under discussion was sequenced for a study of blood T cell repertoires in COVID-19 (dated by TCRdb to 2020 to 2021). At the level of the whole study: Samples from collaborators originated in the United States, Italy and Spain and spanned both the acute and convalescent phases of COVID-19. The prospective study material was composed of cDNA or gDNA derived from T cells, B-cell-depleted T cells, or PBMCs. Subjects who had been exposed to COVID-19, were actively infected with it, or had recovered from it provided the deeply sampled blood TCRbeta repertoires that made up the dataset. A freely available public database, intended as a resource for researchers studying the immune response to SARS-CoV-2, is where the repertoires were released. The samples were drawn from the first 160 participants of the ongoing ImmuneRACE study and from some 1,300 subjects provided by 6 global collaborators. Sample metadata almost always included a de-identified subject ID, COVID-19 status, age in years and sex. Where HLA class I and class II types were available, the types were taken from metadata supplied by the sample provider, not from assay-based typing.

The paper's findings and limits, for the study overall: The amount of clinical and demographic metadata varied by source and participant and was provided uncurated.

At the junction V is shortened by 3 bases and J by 4 bases, with 16 bases in between. The CDR3 spans 15 residues, from the cysteine through the phenylalanine. Only the CDR3 DNA is retained, 45 bases long and in frame from the first base. CDR1 and CDR2 are read off the germline V gene as SGDLS and YYNGEE. As to this clone: What this receptor recognizes is not known. Base qualities were left out, and no much larger clone turns up one base away.

One collaborating source in Seattle enrolled patients while the patients were actively infected and followed the patients over time throughout the course of disease. The collaborating institutions used their own protocols to collect whole blood in K2EDTA tubes. For TCRbeta analysis, collaborators shipped samples as frozen whole blood, isolated PBMCs, or DNA extracted from either of those sample types. The immunoSEQ Assay, a bias-controlled multiplex PCR, was used to amplify TCRbeta CDR3 regions from genomic DNA. The study's processing was this. The number of nucleated cells in each sample was estimated from the amplification of reference gene primers within the assay. To quantify the absolute abundance of each unique TCRbeta CDR3 rearrangement, sequence reads were collapsed and filtered. For each sample, productive Simpson clonality was calculated as the square root of Simpson's diversity index over productive rearrangements. TCRdb holds this immuneACCESS table with in-frame rearrangements only. Some clones are missing; in checked studies, unresolved V genes explain under half, and the rest has no known cause. V and J calls and clone size follow that table, whereas D and trimming were derived from the DNA. Present in this sample are around 300,000 clones, nearly 90% of which were seen just once. Around 0.93% of the sample belongs to the ten largest clones.

The V and J segments used are TRBV9 and TRBJ1-2; a tentative D call is TRBD1 (5 bases match). This receptor was obtained from a woman aged 40-49 years with COVID-19, enrolled during active disease. The source material was peripheral blood. CDR3 sequence: CASSAGGEGVYGYTF. The DNA sequence is TGTGCCAGCAGCGCCGGAGGGGAGGGAGTCTATGGCTACACCTTC.